This TCR beta chain was found in a study of PD-1 blockade in mismatch repair-deficient tumors. The CDR3 is 12 residues long. Germline V gives CDR1 MNHNY, CDR2 SVGAGI (reference sequence). TCRdb's copy holds only in-frame clones and misses some; the assay was immunoSEQ multiplex PCR. The profile shows tens of thousands of clones, approximately 84% of them singletons. This chain links TRBV6-6 with TRBJ2-5; weak D call: TRBD1 (6 bases). The J call is doubtful: the DNA matches TRBJ2-7 better. The sequence was obtained from an adult with mismatch repair-deficient cancer. The starting material was PBMCs, obtained before pembrolizumab treatment. For the CDR3, the DNA is TGTGCCGTTCAGGGGAGAGAGGACGAGCAGTACTTC. It specifies CAVQGREDEQYF.